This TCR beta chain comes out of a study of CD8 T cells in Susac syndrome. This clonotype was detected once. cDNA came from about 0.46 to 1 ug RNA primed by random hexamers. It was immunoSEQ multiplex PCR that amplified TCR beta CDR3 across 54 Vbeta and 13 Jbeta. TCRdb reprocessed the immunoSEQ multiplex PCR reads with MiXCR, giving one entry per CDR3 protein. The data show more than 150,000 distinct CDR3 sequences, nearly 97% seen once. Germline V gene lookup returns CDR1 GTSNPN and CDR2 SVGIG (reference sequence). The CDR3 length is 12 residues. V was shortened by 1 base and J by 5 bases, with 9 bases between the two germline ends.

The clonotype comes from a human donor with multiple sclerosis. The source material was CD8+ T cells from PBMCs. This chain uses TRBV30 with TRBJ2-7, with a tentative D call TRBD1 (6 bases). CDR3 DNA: TGTGCCTGGAGTGGACAGGAGAACGAGCAGTACTTC. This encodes CAWSGQENEQYF.